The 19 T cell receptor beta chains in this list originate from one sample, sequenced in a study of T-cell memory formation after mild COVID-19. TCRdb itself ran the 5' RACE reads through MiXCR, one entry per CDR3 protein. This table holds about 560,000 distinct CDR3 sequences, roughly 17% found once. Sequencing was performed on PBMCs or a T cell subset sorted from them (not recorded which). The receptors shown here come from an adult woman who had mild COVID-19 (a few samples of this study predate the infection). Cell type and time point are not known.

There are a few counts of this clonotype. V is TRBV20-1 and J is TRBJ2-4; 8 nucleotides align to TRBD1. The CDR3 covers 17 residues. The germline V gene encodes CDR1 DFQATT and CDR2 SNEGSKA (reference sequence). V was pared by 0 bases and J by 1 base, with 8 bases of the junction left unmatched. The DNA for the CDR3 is TGCAGTGCTAGAGAGGCAGGGGGCAGGGGGGCCAAAAACATTCAGTACTTC. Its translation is CSAREAGGRGAKNIQYF.

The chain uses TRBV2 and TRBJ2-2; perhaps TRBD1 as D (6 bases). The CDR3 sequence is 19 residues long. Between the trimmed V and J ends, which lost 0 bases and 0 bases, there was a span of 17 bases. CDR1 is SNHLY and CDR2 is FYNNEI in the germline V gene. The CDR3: CASSEAKVRGPPNTGELFF. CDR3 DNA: TGTGCCAGCAGTGAAGCCAAGGTCAGGGGACCCCCGAACACCGGGGAGCTGTTTTTT.

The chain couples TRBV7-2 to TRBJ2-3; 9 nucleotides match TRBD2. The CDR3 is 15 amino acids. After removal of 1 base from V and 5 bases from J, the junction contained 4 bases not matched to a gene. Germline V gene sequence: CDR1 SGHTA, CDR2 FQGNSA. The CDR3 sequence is CASSLVREGRDTQYF. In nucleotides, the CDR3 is TGTGCCAGCAGCTTAGTGCGGGAGGGCCGAGATACGCAGTATTTT.

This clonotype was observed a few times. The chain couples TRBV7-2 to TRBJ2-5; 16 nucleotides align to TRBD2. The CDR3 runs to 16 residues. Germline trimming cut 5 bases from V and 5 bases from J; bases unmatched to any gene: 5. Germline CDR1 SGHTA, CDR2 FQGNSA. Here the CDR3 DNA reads TGTGCCAGCAGCGCGGGACTAGCGGGGGGGCAGGAGACCCAGTACTTC. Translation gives CASSAGLAGGQETQYF.

CDR3 bases: TGCGCCAGCAGCTTGGGTCCCGTATCGAGGTCCACCTACGAGCAGTACTTC. It is translated as CASSLGPVSRSTYEQYF. The V call is TRBV5-1, the J call TRBJ2-7; the D is unclear. V lost 0 bases to trimming and J lost 2 bases, with 18 bases between them. Germline V lookup: CDR1 SGHRS, CDR2 YFSETQ. This CDR3 has 17 residues.

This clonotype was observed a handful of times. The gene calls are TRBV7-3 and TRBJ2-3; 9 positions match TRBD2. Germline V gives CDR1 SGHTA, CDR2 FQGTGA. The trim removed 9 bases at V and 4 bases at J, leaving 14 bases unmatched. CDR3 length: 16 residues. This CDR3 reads CASSSGTSYRPDTQYF. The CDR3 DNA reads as TGTGCCAGTTCTAGCGGGACTTCGTATAGGCCAGATACGCAGTATTTT.

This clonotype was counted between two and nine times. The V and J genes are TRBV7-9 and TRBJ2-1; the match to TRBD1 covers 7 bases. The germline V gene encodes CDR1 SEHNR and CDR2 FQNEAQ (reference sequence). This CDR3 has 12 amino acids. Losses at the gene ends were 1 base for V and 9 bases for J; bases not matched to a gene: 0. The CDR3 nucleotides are TGTGCCAGCAGCTTAGGGGACAGTGAGCAGTTCTTC. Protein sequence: CASSLGDSEQFF.

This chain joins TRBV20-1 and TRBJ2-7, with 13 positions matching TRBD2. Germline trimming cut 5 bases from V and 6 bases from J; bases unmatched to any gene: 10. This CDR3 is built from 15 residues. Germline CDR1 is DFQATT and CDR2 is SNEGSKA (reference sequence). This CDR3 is CSADRPLAGGREQYF. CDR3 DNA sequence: TGCAGTGCTGATAGGCCACTAGCGGGAGGGCGCGAGCAGTACTTC.

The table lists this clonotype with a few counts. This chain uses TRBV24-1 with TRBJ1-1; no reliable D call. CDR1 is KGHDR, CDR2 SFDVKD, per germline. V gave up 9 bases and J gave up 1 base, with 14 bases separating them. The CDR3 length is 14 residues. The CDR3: CATFWTQRNTEAFF. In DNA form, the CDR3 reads TGTGCCACCTTTTGGACTCAACGGAACACTGAAGCTTTCTTT.

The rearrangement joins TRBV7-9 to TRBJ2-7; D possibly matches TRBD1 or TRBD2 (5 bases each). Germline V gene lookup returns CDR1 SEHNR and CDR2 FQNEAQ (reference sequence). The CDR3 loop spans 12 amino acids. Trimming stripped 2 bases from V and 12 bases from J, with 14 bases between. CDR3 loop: CASSLQGTEGYF. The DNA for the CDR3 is TGTGCCAGCAGCTTACAGGGAACAGAGGGGTACTTC.

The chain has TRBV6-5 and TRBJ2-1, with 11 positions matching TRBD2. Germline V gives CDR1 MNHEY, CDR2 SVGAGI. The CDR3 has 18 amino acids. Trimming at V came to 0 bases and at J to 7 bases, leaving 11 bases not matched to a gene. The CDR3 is CASSYSLGTRTSGNEQFF. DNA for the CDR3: TGTGCCAGCAGTTACTCCCTGGGGACGCGGACTAGCGGGAATGAGCAGTTCTTC.

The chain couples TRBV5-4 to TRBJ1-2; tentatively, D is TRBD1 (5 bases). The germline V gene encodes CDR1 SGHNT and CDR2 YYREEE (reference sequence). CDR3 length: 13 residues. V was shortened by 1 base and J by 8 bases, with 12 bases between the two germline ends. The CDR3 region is CASSLYQGRGYTF. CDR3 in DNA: TGTGCCAGCAGCTTGTATCAGGGAAGGGGCTACACCTTC.

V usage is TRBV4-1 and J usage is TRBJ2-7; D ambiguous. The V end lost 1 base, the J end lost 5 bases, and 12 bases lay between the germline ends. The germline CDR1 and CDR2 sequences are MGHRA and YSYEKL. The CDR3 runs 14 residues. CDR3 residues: CASSQGEELNEQYF. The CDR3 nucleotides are TGCGCCAGCAGCCAAGGGGAAGAGCTGAACGAGCAGTACTTC.

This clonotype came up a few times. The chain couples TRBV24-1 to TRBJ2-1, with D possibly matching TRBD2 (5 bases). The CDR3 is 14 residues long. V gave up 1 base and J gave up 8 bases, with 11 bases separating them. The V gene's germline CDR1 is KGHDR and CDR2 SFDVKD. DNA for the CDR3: TGTGCCACCAGTGATTTTCGAGAGGGCTATGAGCAGTTCTTC. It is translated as CATSDFREGYEQFF.

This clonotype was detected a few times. DNA for the CDR3: TGTGCCACCAGTGACACCGGGACACAGAGCACAGATACGCAGTATTTT. This sequence encodes CATSDTGTQSTDTQYF. V is TRBV24-1 and J is TRBJ2-3, with D possibly being TRBD1 (6 bases). The CDR3 contains 16 residues. V gave up 4 bases and J gave up 0 bases, with 13 bases separating them. Germline lookup yields CDR1 KGHDR and CDR2 SFDVKD.

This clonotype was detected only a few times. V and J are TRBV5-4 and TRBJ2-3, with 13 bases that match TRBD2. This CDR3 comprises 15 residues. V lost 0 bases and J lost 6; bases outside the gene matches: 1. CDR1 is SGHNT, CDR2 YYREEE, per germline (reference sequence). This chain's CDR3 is CASSLETSGGDTQYF. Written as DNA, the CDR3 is TGTGCCAGCAGCTTGGAGACTAGCGGGGGGGATACGCAGTATTTT.

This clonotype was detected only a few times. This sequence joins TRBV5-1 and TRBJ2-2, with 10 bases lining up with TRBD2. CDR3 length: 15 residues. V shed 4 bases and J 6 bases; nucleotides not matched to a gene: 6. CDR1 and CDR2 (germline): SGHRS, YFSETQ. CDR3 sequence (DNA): TGCGCCAGCAGCCCGGGACTAGCGTTGTCCGGGGAGCTGTTTTTT. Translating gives CASSPGLALSGELFF. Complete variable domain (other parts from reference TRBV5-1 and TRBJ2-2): KAGVTQTPRYLIKTRGQQVTLSCSPISGHRSVSWYQQTPGQGLQFLFEYFSETQRNKGNFPGRFSGRQFSNSRSEMNVSTLELGDSALYLCASSPGLALSGELFFGEGSRLTVL.

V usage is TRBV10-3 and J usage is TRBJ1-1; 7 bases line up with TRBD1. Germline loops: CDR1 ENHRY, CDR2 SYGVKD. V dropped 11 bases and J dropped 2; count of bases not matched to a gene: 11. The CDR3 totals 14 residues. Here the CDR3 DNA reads TGTGCCTCGGGAGGGGACAGTTTCAACACTGAAGCTTTCTTT. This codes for CASGGDSFNTEAFF.

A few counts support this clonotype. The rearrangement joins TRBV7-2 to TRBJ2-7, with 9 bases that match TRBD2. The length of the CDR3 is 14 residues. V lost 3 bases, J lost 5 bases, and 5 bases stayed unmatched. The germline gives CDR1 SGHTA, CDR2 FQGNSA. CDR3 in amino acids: CASSFVASGDEQYF. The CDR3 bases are TGTGCCAGCAGCTTTGTAGCTAGCGGGGACGAGCAGTACTTC.